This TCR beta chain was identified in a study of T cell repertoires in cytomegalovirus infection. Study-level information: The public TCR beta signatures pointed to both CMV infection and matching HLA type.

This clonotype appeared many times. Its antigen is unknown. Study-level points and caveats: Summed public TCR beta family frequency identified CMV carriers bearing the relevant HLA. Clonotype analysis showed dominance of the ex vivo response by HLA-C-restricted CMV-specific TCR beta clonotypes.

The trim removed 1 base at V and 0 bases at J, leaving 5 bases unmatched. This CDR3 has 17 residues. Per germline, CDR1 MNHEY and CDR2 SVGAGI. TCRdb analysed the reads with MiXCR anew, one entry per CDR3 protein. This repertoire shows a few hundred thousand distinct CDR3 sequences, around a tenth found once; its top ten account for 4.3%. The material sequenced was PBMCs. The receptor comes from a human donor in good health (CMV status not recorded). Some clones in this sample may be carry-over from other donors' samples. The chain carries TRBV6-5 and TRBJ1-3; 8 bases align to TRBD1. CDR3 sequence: CASSYLGQDSSGNTIYF. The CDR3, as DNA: TGTGCCAGCAGTTACTTGGGACAGGACAGCTCTGGAAACACCATATATTTT.